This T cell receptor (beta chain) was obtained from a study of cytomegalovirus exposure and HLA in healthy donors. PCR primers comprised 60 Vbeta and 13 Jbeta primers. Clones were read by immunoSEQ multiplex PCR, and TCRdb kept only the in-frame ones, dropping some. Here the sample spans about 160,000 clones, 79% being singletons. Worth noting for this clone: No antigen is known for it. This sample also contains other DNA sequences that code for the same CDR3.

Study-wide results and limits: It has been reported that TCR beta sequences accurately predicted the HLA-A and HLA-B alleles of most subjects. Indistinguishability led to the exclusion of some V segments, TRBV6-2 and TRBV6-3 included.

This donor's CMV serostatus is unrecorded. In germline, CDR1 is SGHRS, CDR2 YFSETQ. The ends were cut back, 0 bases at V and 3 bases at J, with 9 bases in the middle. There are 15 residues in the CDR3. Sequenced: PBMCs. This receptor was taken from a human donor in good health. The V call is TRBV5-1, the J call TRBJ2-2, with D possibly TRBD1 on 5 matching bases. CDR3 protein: CASSLDRGDTGELFF. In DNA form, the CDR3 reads TGCGCCAGCAGCTTGGATAGGGGCGACACCGGGGAGCTGTTTTTT. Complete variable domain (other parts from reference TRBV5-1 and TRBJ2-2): KAGVTQTPRYLIKTRGQQVTLSCSPISGHRSVSWYQQTPGQGLQFLFEYFSETQRNKGNFPGRFSGRQFSNSRSEMNVSTLELGDSALYLCASSLDRGDTGELFFGEGSRLTVL.